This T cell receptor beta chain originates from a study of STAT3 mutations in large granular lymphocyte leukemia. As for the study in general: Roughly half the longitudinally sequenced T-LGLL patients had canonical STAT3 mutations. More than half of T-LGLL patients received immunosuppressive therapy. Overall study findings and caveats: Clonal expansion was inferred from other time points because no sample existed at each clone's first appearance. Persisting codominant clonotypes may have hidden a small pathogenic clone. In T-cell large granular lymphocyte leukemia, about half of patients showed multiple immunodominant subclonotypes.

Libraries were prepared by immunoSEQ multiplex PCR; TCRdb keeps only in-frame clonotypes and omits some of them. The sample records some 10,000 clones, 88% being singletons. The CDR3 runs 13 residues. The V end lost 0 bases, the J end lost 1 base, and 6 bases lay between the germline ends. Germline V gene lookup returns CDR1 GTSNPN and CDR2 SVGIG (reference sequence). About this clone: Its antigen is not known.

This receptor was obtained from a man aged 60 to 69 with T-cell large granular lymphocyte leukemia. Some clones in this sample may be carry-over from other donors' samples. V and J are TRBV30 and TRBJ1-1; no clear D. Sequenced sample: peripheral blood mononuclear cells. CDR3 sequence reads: CAWSVQENTEAFF. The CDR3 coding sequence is TGTGCCTGGAGTGTACAAGAGAACACTGAAGCTTTCTTT.